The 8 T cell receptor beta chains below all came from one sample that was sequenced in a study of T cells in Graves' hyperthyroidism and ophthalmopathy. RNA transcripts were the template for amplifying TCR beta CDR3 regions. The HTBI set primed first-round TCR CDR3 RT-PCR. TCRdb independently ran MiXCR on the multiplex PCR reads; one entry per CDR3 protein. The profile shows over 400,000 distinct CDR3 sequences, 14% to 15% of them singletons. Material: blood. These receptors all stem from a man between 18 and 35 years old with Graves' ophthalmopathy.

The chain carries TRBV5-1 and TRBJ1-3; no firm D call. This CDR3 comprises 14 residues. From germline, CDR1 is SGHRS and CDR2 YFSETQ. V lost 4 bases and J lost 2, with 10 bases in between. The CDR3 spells CASSGGDTGNTIYF. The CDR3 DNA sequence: TGCGCCAGCAGCGGCGGAGATACTGGAAACACCATATATTTT.

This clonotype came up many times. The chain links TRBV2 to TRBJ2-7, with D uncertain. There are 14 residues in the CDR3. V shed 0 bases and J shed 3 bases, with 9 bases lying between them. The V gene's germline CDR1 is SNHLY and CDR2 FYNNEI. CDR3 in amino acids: CASSEAVGFYEQYF. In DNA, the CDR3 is TGTGCCAGCAGTGAAGCGGTAGGGTTCTACGAGCAGTACTTC. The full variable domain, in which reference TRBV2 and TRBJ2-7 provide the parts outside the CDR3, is EPEVTQTPSHQVTQMGQEVILRCVPISNHLYFYWYRQILGQKVEFLVSFYNNEISEKSEIFDDQFSVERPDGSNFTLKIRSTKLEDSAMYFCASSEAVGFYEQYFGPGTRLTVT.

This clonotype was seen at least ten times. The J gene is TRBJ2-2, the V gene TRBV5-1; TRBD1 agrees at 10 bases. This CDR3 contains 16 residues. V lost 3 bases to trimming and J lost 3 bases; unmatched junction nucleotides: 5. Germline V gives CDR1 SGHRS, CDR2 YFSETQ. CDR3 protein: CASSSGQGGYTGELFF. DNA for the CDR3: TGCGCCAGCAGCTCCGGACAGGGGGGATACACCGGGGAGCTGTTTTTT.

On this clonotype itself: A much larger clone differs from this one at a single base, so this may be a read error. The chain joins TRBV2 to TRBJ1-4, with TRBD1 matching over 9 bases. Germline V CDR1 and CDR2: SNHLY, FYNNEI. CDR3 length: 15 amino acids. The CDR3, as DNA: TGTGCCAGCACGGATTCGGGACAGGGAGGAGAAAGACTGTTTTTT. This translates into CASTDSGQGGERLFF.

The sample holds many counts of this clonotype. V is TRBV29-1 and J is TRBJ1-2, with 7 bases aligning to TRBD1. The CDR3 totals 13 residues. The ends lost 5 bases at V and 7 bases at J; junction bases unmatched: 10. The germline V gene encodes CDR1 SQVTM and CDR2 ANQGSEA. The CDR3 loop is CSVRSDRDAGYTF. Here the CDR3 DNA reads TGCAGCGTTCGATCAGACAGGGACGCTGGCTACACCTTC.

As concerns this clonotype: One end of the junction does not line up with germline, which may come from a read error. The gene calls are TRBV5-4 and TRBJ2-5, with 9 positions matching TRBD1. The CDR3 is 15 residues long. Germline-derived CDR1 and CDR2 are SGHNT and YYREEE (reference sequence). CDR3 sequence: CASSQEGTGRKTQYF. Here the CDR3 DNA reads TGCGCCAGCAGCCAAGAGGGGACAGGGCGAAAGACCCAGTACTTC. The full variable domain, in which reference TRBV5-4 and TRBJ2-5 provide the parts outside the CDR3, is ETGVTQSPTHLIKTRGQQVTLRCSSQSGHNTVSWYQQALGQGPQFIFQYYREEENGRGNFPPRFSGLQFPNYSSELNVNALELDDSALYLCASSQEGTGRKTQYFGPGTRLLVL.

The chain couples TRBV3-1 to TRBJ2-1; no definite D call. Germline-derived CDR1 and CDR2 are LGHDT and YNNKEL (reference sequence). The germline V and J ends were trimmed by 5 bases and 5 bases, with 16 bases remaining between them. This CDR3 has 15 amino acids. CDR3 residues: CASSYQLEENNEQFF. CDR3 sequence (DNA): TGTGCCAGCAGCTATCAATTAGAAGAAAACAATGAGCAGTTCTTC.

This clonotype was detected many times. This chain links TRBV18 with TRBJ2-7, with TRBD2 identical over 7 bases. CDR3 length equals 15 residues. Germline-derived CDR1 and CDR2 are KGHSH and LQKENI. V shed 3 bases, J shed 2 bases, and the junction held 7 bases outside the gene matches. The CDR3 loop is CASSPGGGSAYEQYF. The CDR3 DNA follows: TGTGCCAGCTCACCGGGGGGAGGGTCGGCCTACGAGCAGTACTTC.